This TCR beta chain was found in a study of OX40 agonist ivuxolimab in advanced cancers. Assay used: immunoSEQ multiplex PCR; TCRdb lists only in-frame clones, some missing. The data contain 65,000 to 95,000 clones, 88% of them singletons. Germline assignment: CDR1 ENHRY and CDR2 SYGVKD. The CDR3 is made up of 15 amino acids. Trimming took 1 base from V and 4 from J; bases not matched to a gene: 6. A remark on this clone: Its specificity is not known.

General study results and limits: On average, CD8+ T cells had more expanded clones than CD4+.

The rearrangement uses TRBV10-3 and TRBJ2-7; 8 bases align to TRBD1. The receptor's source is an adult with an advanced solid tumor such as melanoma, head and neck, liver or kidney cancer. The sample here was CD4+ or CD8+ T cells sorted from blood, taken in a trial of the OX40 agonist ivuxolimab. In nucleotides, the CDR3 is TGTGCCATCAGTGAGTTGGCAGGGGGCATGTACGAGCAGTACTTC. It yields the protein CAISELAGGMYEQYF.